The 22 T cell receptor beta chains listed next were all sequenced from one sample in a study of CD8 T cells in ankylosing spondylitis. Study results and caveats: Characteristic, it appeared, of ankylosing spondylitis blood was a TCR beta motif of several highly homologous variants.

Which antigens these TCRs recognize remains unknown. TCRdb reprocessed the 5' RACE reads with MiXCR, giving one entry per CDR3 protein. This table has about 90,000 distinct CDR3 sequences, 9% appearing once. Sequenced material: blood, either unsorted or a sorted T cell fraction (not recorded which). The receptors derive from a male donor with ankylosing spondylitis.

This clonotype turned up a few times. The V call is TRBV4-1, the J call TRBJ2-5; TRBD2 is a possible D gene (5 bases). The CDR3 sequence is 15 residues long. Germline V gene lookup returns CDR1 MGHRA and CDR2 YSYEKL. The V gene lost 4 bases and the J gene lost 1 base, with 13 bases spanning the gap. CDR3: CASSLAGILQETQYF. As DNA, the CDR3 is TGCGCCAGCAGCCTCGCCGGGATTCTCCAAGAGACCCAGTACTTC.

This clonotype was detected many times. A much larger clone sits a single nucleotide away, making a read error possible. The V and J genes are TRBV12-3 or TRBV12-4 and TRBJ2-7; maybe TRBD2 (5 bases). V lost 3 bases, J lost 0 bases, and 6 bases lay in between. CDR3 size: 13 residues. CDR3 nucleotides: TGTGCCAGCAGTTTCGGGAACTCCTACGAGCAGTACTTC. Translated: CASSFGNSYEQYF.

This chain joins TRBV5-1 and TRBJ2-3; TRBD2 matches at 10 bases. The CDR3 is 15 amino acids. Per germline, CDR1 SGHRS and CDR2 YFSETQ. The V segment lost 1 base and the J segment 1 base; nucleotides outside the gene matches: 0. The CDR3 DNA reads as TGCGCCAGCAGCTTGACTAGCGGGGGCACAGATACGCAGTATTTT. It is translated as CASSLTSGGTDTQYF.

The rearrangement joins TRBV15 to TRBJ2-5; 8 nucleotides agree with TRBD1. Germline V lookup: CDR1 LNHNV, CDR2 YYDKDF (reference sequence). The CDR3 has 15 residues. The ends lost 5 bases at V and 6 bases at J; junction bases unmatched: 11. The CDR3 spells CATSPEAGGRKTQYF. In DNA, the CDR3 is TGTGCCACCAGCCCTGAGGCAGGGGGCCGAAAGACCCAGTACTTC.

This clonotype was seen ten or more times. This chain uses TRBV28 with TRBJ2-5; TRBD2 might be the D (7 bases). V gave up 6 bases and J gave up 5 bases, with 22 bases separating them. In germline, CDR1 is MDHEN, CDR2 SYDVKM. This CDR3 is built from 16 residues. CDR3 nucleotide sequence: TGTGCCAGCAGCCCAGGGGCTAGCGGATGGGAGGAGACCCAGTACTTC. Its protein is CASSPGASGWEETQYF. Together with reference TRBV28 and TRBJ2-5, the CDR3 gives the full variable domain: DVKVTQSSRYLVKRTGEKVFLECVQDMDHENMFWYRQDPGLGLRLIYFSYDVKMKEKGDIPEGYSVSREKKERFSLILESASTNQTSMYLCASSPGASGWEETQYFGPGTRLLVL.

This clonotype was seen more than once but under ten times. In DNA, the CDR3 is TGTGCCAGTAGAGTAGACATTCTCTGGAATCAGCCCCAGCATTTT. Its translation is CASRVDILWNQPQHF. V gene TRBV19 combines with J gene TRBJ1-5; D uncertain. Trimming took 6 bases from V and 4 from J, leaving 16 bases between them. Germline loops: CDR1 LNHDA, CDR2 SQIVND (reference sequence). This CDR3 contains 15 residues. Combining the CDR3 with reference TRBV19 and TRBJ1-5 gives the whole variable domain DGGITQSPKYLFRKEGQNVTLSCEQNLNHDAMYWYRQDPGQGLRLIYYSQIVNDFQKGDIAEGYSVSREKKESFPLTVTSAQKNPTAFYLCASRVDILWNQPQHFGDGTRLSIL.

There are a few counts of this clonotype. The V and J genes are TRBV2 and TRBJ1-2, with D uncertain. Per the germline V gene, CDR1 is SNHLY and CDR2 is FYNNEI. V was trimmed by 8 bases and J by 7 bases, leaving 8 bases between them. The CDR3 spans 10 residues. The CDR3 nucleotides are TGTGCCAGCCTCCGGGCTGGCTACACCTTC. Encoded protein: CASLRAGYTF.

This clonotype was detected ten times or more. The V gene is TRBV6-2 or TRBV6-3, the J gene TRBJ2-1; no clear D. This CDR3 has 15 amino acids. The germline CDR1 and CDR2 sequences are MNHEY and SVGEGT. V lost 5 bases, J lost 4 bases, and 15 bases lay in between. The CDR3 here is CASSIGPAPYNEQFF. CDR3 DNA sequence: TGTGCCAGCAGTATAGGACCGGCCCCATACAATGAGCAGTTCTTC.

The rearrangement joins TRBV11-2 to TRBJ2-7; TRBD2 matches at 7 bases. CDR3 size: 12 residues. Germline trimming cut 8 bases from V and 0 bases from J; bases unmatched to any gene: 1. CDR1 and CDR2 (germline): SGHAT, FQNNGV. DNA for the CDR3: TGTGCCAGCTCGGGGGGCTCCTACGAGCAGTACGTC. Amino acid sequence: CASSGGSYEQYV.

V usage is TRBV7-9 and J usage is TRBJ1-2, with 7 nucleotides matching TRBD1. The CDR3 totals 15 residues. Looked up from germline, CDR1 is SEHNR and CDR2 is FQNEAQ (reference sequence). The junction had 8 bases not matched to a gene; V was cut back by 5 bases and J by 2 bases. The CDR3 reads CASSLMDRSNYGYTF. In DNA form, the CDR3 reads TGTGCCAGCAGCCTTATGGACAGGTCCAACTATGGCTACACCTTC.

This rearrangement joins TRBV12-3 or TRBV12-4 to TRBJ2-2; 10 bases are a match to TRBD1. The CDR3 has 17 amino acids. Trimming at V came to 6 bases and at J to 0 bases, leaving 7 bases not matched to a gene. CDR3 coding DNA: TGTGCCAGCAGCATCGACAGGGGGCAGACGAACACCGGGGAGCTGTTTTTT. Its protein product is CASSIDRGQTNTGELFF.

This clonotype showed up just a few times. This chain joins TRBV4-2 and TRBJ1-2; unclear D gene. The CDR3 runs to 13 residues. The V end was cut by 1 base, the J end by 6 bases, with 9 bases between. Germline-derived CDR1 and CDR2 are LGHNA and YNFKEQ. CDR3 residues: CASSQGDSDGYTF. The CDR3 coding sequence is TGTGCCAGCAGCCAAGGGGATTCAGATGGCTACACCTTC.

The chain is built from TRBV7-9 and TRBJ2-1; possibly TRBD2 for D (6 bases). Germline CDR1 and CDR2: SEHNR and FQNEAQ (reference sequence). This CDR3 is built from 14 residues. Trimming cost V 5 bases and J 6 bases, with 14 bases left between them. DNA for the CDR3: TGTGCCAGCAGCACACGACTAGATATCAATGAGCAGTTCTTC. It translates to CASSTRLDINEQFF.

This clonotype was recorded many times. This chain joins TRBV20-1 and TRBJ2-1, with 10 bases identical to TRBD2. The germline V gene has CDR1 DFQATT and CDR2 SNEGSKA (reference sequence). The CDR3 covers 17 residues. The junction had 7 bases not matched to a gene; V was cut back by 1 base and J by 1 base. As DNA, the CDR3 is TGCAGTGCTAGAGGGTCTAGCGGGAGCGGGTCCTACAATGAGCAGTTCTTC. Protein product: CSARGSSGSGSYNEQFF.

This chain joins TRBV7-9 and TRBJ1-5; D possibly corresponds to TRBD1 (6 bases). V was clipped by 3 bases and J by 11 bases, with 11 bases between them. The CDR3 runs 12 residues. Germline V gene sequence: CDR1 SEHNR, CDR2 FQNEAQ (reference sequence). As DNA, the CDR3 is TGTGCCAGCAGCTTCGGGGGGCAGGCCCAGCATTTT. It translates to CASSFGGQAQHF.

The chain recombines TRBV12-3 or TRBV12-4 with TRBJ2-1, with D possibly being TRBD2 (6 bases). The length of the CDR3 is 13 residues. V dropped 3 bases and J dropped 6 bases, with 9 bases sitting between them. The CDR3 here is CASSFGGPNEQFF. The CDR3 bases are TGTGCCAGCAGTTTTGGAGGGCCCAATGAGCAGTTCTTC.

This clonotype was observed many times. The genes are TRBV24-1 and TRBJ2-1; 10 nucleotides agree with TRBD1. Trimming at V came to 4 bases and at J to 8 bases, leaving 13 bases not matched to a gene. Germline V gene lookup returns CDR1 KGHDR and CDR2 SFDVKD. The CDR3 has 17 residues. CDR3 bases: TGTGCCACCAGTGACACCGGGACAGGGGTTTTCTTTCATGAGCAGTTCTTC. Protein product: CATSDTGTGVFFHEQFF.

This clonotype was counted many times. V and J are TRBV20-1 and TRBJ2-6; a possible D gene is TRBD1 (6 bases). The V gene's germline CDR1 is DFQATT and CDR2 SNEGSKA (reference sequence). The CDR3 is 15 amino acids. V gave up 6 bases and J gave up 0 bases, with 12 bases separating them. The CDR3 nucleotides read TGCAGTGCGCCAGTAGGGGGCTCTGGGGCCAACGTCCTGACTTTC. It specifies CSAPVGGSGANVLTF.

The rearrangement links TRBV7-9 to TRBJ1-1; a possible D gene is TRBD1 (5 bases). V lost 5 bases and J lost 0, with 13 bases in between. The CDR3 spans 15 residues. CDR1 and CDR2 from the germline V gene are SEHNR and FQNEAQ (reference sequence). CDR3 DNA: TGTGCCAGCAGCATAGGCGGGGGGATGAACACTGAAGCTTTCTTT. It specifies CASSIGGGMNTEAFF.

This clonotype showed up many times. This chain joins TRBV7-8 and TRBJ1-1; D is undetermined. V shed 6 bases and J shed 6 bases, with 11 bases lying between them. Germline V CDR1 and CDR2: SGHVS, FQNEAQ. The CDR3 contains 12 residues. The DNA of the CDR3 is TGTGCCAGCAGTGCCGGAGAACCTGAAGCTTTCTTT. As protein: CASSAGEPEAFF.

The chain employs TRBV11-1 and TRBJ2-1; TRBD2 matches 8 bases. The CDR3 totals 18 residues. The V segment lost 5 bases and the J segment 4 bases; nucleotides outside the gene matches: 16. Germline assignment: CDR1 SGHAT and CDR2 FQDESV (reference sequence). CDR3 sequence (DNA): TGTGCCAGCAGCCCCTCCTTCGGTACTAGCGGATCATACAATGAGCAGTTCTTC. Translating gives CASSPSFGTSGSYNEQFF.

The chain is built from TRBV13 and TRBJ2-7, with TRBD1 matching over 8 bases. J gave up 3 bases and V 8 bases, and 6 bases lay outside the gene matches. There are 13 residues in the CDR3. Looked up from germline, CDR1 is PRHDT and CDR2 is FYEKMQ (reference sequence). CDR3 protein: CASRATGDYEQYF. CDR3 bases: TGTGCCAGCCGCGCGACAGGGGACTACGAGCAGTACTTC.